The entry below gives a single TCR beta chain sequence along with its context. Its antigen remains unknown. The CDR3 has 14 residues. Germline-derived CDR1 and CDR2 are SGDLS and YYNGEE. Trimming removed 4 bases from V and 0 bases from J, with 10 bases in between. This entry comes from a study of siplizumab effects on memory and regulatory T cells. Study-level points and caveats: Treg-derived clones made up an average of roughly 70% of mappable alloreactive CD4+ clones with siplizumab and about 26% in controls.

The assay was immunoSEQ multiplex PCR, and TCRdb's table has in-frame clones only and misses some. Here the sample spans approximately 60,000 clones, around three quarters being singletons. V is TRBV9 and J is TRBJ1-2, with D perhaps matching TRBD1 (6 bases). The sequence was obtained from a human donor in good health. The sample consisted of memory CD4+ T cells sorted from blood. The CDR3 reads CASSLGTTNYGYTF. CDR3 nucleotides: TGTGCCAGCAGCCTCGGGACAACTAACTATGGCTACACCTTC. Full variable domain (outside the CDR3, taken from reference TRBV9 and TRBJ1-2): DSGVTQTPKHLITATGQRVTLRCSPRSGDLSVYWYQQSLDQGLQFLIQYYNGEERAKGNILERFSAQQFPDLHSELNLSSLELGDSALYFCASSLGTTNYGYTFGSGTRLTVV.